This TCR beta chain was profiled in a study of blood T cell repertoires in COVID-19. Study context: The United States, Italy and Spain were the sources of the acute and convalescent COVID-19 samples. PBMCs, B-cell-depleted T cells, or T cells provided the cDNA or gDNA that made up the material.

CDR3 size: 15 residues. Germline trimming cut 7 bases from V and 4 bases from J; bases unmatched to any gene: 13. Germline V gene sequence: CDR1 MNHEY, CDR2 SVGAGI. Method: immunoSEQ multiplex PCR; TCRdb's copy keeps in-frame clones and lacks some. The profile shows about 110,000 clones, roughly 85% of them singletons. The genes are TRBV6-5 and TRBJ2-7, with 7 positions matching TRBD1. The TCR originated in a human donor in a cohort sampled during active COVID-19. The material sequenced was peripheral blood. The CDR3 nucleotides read TGTGCCAGCAAGTGGCCGCAGGGGGAAGGTTACGAGCAGTACTTC. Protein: CASKWPQGEGYEQYF.